The 18 T cell receptor beta chains below come from one sample, sequenced in a study of Graves' ophthalmopathy and Graves' hyperthyroidism. TCR beta CDR3 amplification used RNA transcripts. HTBI primers served in a first-round RT-PCR, which a second-round multiplex PCR followed. Via MiXCR, TCRdb re-called the multiplex PCR reads, giving one row per CDR3 protein. The sample has hundreds of thousands of distinct CDR3 sequences; roughly 41% are singletons. Specimen: peripheral blood. These receptors originate from an adult man with Graves' ophthalmopathy.

In its sample, this clonotype was seen many times. The chain carries TRBV19 and TRBJ2-7; D is ambiguous. V lost 3 bases to trimming and J lost 2 bases, with 14 bases between them. Germline V gene lookup returns CDR1 LNHDA and CDR2 SQIVND (reference sequence). There are 15 residues in the CDR3. CDR3 sequence reads: CASSIGPDKPYEQYF. The CDR3 nucleotides are TGTGCCAGTAGTATCGGCCCCGACAAGCCCTACGAGCAGTACTTC.

The CDR3 protein is CASSSGQESGYTF. DNA for the CDR3: TGTGCCAGCAGCTCGGGACAGGAATCAGGCTACACCTTC. V gene TRBV25-1 combines with J gene TRBJ1-2, with 8 bases identical to TRBD1. CDR1 and CDR2 (germline): MGHDK, SYGVNS. The J segment lost 8 bases and the V segment lost 6 bases, leaving 8 bases of the junction unmatched. This CDR3 region has 13 residues.

A few counts support this clonotype. The chain couples TRBV2 to TRBJ1-5; perhaps TRBD1 as D (6 bases). The V gene's germline CDR1 is SNHLY and CDR2 FYNNEI. This CDR3 spans 19 amino acids. The V gene lost 0 bases and the J gene lost 0 bases, with 18 bases spanning the gap. The CDR3 is CASSEASRDTTHSNQPQHF. CDR3 DNA: TGTGCCAGCAGTGAAGCGTCTCGGGACACTACTCATAGCAATCAGCCCCAGCATTTT.

This clonotype was picked up a small number of times. The chain couples TRBV7-3 to TRBJ2-5, with D possibly called TRBD1 or TRBD2 (7 bases each). Deletions cut 5 bases from V and 4 bases from J, with 17 bases between. This CDR3 has 15 residues. In germline, CDR1 is SGHTA, CDR2 FQGTGA. As DNA, the CDR3 is TGTGCCAGCAGCCTGGGGGGGGGGGACAGAGAGACCCAGTACTTC. It translates to CASSLGGGDRETQYF.

This clonotype was recorded many times. The chain joins TRBV2 to TRBJ1-1; TRBD1 matches 7 bases. The length of the CDR3 is 14 residues. The germline V gene has CDR1 SNHLY and CDR2 FYNNEI. V was pared by 4 bases and J by 0 bases, with 2 bases of the junction left unmatched. The CDR3 region has the DNA TGTGCCAGCAGTGGACAGGGTATGAACACTGAAGCTTTCTTT. It yields the protein CASSGQGMNTEAFF.

The V and J genes are TRBV9 and TRBJ2-2; TRBD2 matches 7 bases. Per germline, CDR1 SGDLS and CDR2 YYNGEE. With 3 bases clipped from V and 6 bases from J, the junction kept 14 bases outside the gene matches. CDR3 length equals 17 residues. The CDR3 loop is CASSGGPQRGQAGELFF. In DNA, the CDR3 is TGTGCCAGCAGCGGAGGGCCCCAGCGGGGTCAGGCCGGGGAGCTGTTTTTT.

This clonotype showed up many times. J is TRBJ1-5 and V is TRBV12-3 or TRBV12-4; 9 bases map to TRBD1. The junction had 6 bases not matched to a gene; V was cut back by 7 bases and J by 5 bases. The CDR3 covers 14 residues. CDR3 loop: CASTSGTGHQPQHF. CDR3 nucleotide sequence: TGTGCCAGCACCTCCGGGACAGGGCATCAGCCCCAGCATTTT.

At least ten counts were recorded for this clonotype. The chain is built from TRBV7-2 and TRBJ2-7; 11 bases match TRBD1. The V segment lost 5 bases and the J segment 5 bases; nucleotides outside the gene matches: 5. Germline-derived CDR1 and CDR2 are SGHTA and FQGNSA. This CDR3 is 14 amino acids long. This CDR3 reads CASSPGQGGNEQYF. The CDR3 coding sequence is TGTGCCAGCAGCCCGGGACAGGGGGGCAACGAGCAGTACTTC.

This clonotype was found many times. The V and J genes are TRBV19 and TRBJ1-1; D is possibly TRBD1 (5 bases). Germline V gene sequence: CDR1 LNHDA, CDR2 SQIVND (reference sequence). The CDR3 contains 14 residues. V lost 5 bases and J lost 0, with 10 bases in between. This CDR3 reads CASSVRAVNTEAFF. The CDR3 coding sequence is TGTGCCAGTAGTGTCAGGGCGGTGAACACTGAAGCTTTCTTT.

With respect to this clonotype: A clone one base away is much larger, so this may be a read error. The chain couples TRBV7-9 to TRBJ2-5, with no clear D. The CDR3 has 14 residues. Germline CDR1 SEHNR, CDR2 FQNEAQ (reference sequence). CDR3: CASSLGASQGTQYF. The CDR3 DNA sequence: TGTGCCAGCAGCTTAGGAGCATCGCAAGGGACCCAGTACTTC. The full variable domain, in which reference TRBV7-9 and TRBJ2-5 provide the parts outside the CDR3, is DTGVSQNPRHKITKRGQNVTFRCDPISEHNRLYWYRQTLGQGPEFLTYFQNEAQLEKSRLLSDRFSAERPKGSFSTLEIQRTEQGDSAMYLCASSLGASQGTQYFGPGTRLLVL.

This clonotype has only a few counts. The V call is TRBV7-6, the J call TRBJ2-7, with TRBD2 matching 7 bases. CDR1 and CDR2 (germline): SGHVS, FNYEAQ. This CDR3 region has 17 residues. The junction had 13 bases not matched to a gene; V was cut back by 2 bases and J by 3 bases. DNA of the CDR3: TGTGCCAGCAGCTTATCACCTAAACTACGCGGGGGCTACGAGCAGTACTTC. Translated: CASSLSPKLRGGYEQYF.

This clonotype was seen ten or more times. Since a much larger clone is just one base distant, this may be a read error. The gene calls are TRBV2 and TRBJ1-1; D unresolved. The length of the CDR3 is 9 residues. The germline gives CDR1 SNHLY, CDR2 FYNNEI. The CDR3 region is CATGTEASF. As DNA, the CDR3 is TGTGCGACGGGCACTGAAGCTTCCTTT. Variable domain in full (rest from reference TRBV2 and TRBJ1-1): EPEVTQTPSHQVTQMGQEVILRCVPISNHLYFYWYRQILGQKVEFLVSFYNNEISEKSEIFDDQFSVERPDGSNFTLKIRSTKLEDSAMYFCATGTEASFGQGTRLTVV.

In this sample, this clonotype turned up many times. The chain couples TRBV2 to TRBJ1-3; D unresolved. Germline V gives CDR1 SNHLY, CDR2 FYNNEI. The CDR3 runs to 14 residues. Trimming pared 3 bases from V and 1 base from J, leaving 7 bases between. The CDR3 reads CASSESLSGNTIYF. DNA for the CDR3: TGTGCCAGCAGTGAGTCCTTATCTGGAAACACCATATATTTT.

This clonotype was recorded many times. The V gene is TRBV20-1, the J gene TRBJ1-5; possible D gene TRBD1, 6 bases. The length of the CDR3 is 12 residues. Trimming removed 3 bases from V and 9 bases from J, with 12 bases in between. Germline-derived CDR1 and CDR2 are DFQATT and SNEGSKA (reference sequence). CDR3 sequence: CSASGGQGPQHF. CDR3 bases: TGCAGTGCTAGTGGGGGGCAAGGGCCCCAGCATTTT.

This clonotype was observed at least ten times. J is TRBJ2-7 and V is TRBV6-6, with D perhaps assigned TRBD1 or TRBD2 (5 bases each). V lost 4 bases and J lost 0, with 13 bases in between. Germline loops: CDR1 MNHNY, CDR2 SVGAGI (reference sequence). The CDR3 runs 15 residues. CDR3 sequence reads: CASSFPGRSSYEQYF. The CDR3 nucleotides read TGTGCCAGCAGTTTCCCGGGACGGAGCTCCTACGAGCAGTACTTC.

The table lists this clonotype with many counts. CDR3 sequence: CASSLQREGEQYF. The CDR3 DNA is TGTGCCAGCAGCCTACAGCGGGAGGGCGAGCAGTACTTC. The chain has TRBV7-8 and TRBJ2-7; 10 bases align to TRBD2. The CDR3 sequence is 13 residues long. Losses at the gene ends were 5 bases for V and 6 bases for J; bases not matched to a gene: 4. In germline, CDR1 is SGHVS, CDR2 FQNEAQ.

About this clonotype itself: One end of the junction fails to match germline, which may point to a read error. The chain is built from TRBV10-3 and TRBJ1-2; TRBD1 might be the D (5 bases). Germline CDR1 reads ENHRY; CDR2 reads SYGVKD. This CDR3 comprises 17 residues. CDR3 region: CASSYWEGRHANYGYTF. Here the CDR3 DNA reads TGTGCCAGCAGTTACTGGGAGGGGCGACACGCTAACTATGGCTACACCTTC.

This clonotype has at least ten counts. The chain combines TRBV14 with TRBJ2-5; D possibly corresponds to TRBD2 (6 bases). V gave up 6 bases and J gave up 5 bases, with 10 bases separating them. The CDR3 extends over 12 amino acids. CDR1 is SGHDN, CDR2 FVKESK, per germline. DNA of the CDR3: TGTGCCAGCAGGTTCAGCGGGGAGACCCAGTACTTC. Translated: CASRFSGETQYF.